The 27 T cell receptor beta chains below were found in one sample sequenced in a study of breast tumors, draining lymph nodes, adjacent tissues. TCRdb re-called the multiplex PCR reads with MiXCR, one entry per CDR3 protein. The sample holds about 130,000 distinct CDR3 sequences; 15% to 20% are singletons and the top ten take less than 4%. The lymph nodes were axillary draining lymph nodes from breast cancer patients. The sample was axillary lymph node tissue. These receptors all come from a female donor with breast cancer. Some clones in this sample may be carry-over from other donors' samples.

Worth noting for this clonotype: With a much larger clone just one base away, this may be a read error. This chain links TRBV19 with TRBJ1-2; D perhaps matches TRBD1 (6 bases). The germline gives CDR1 LNHDA, CDR2 SQIVND (reference sequence). The CDR3 has 14 residues. Trimming removed 3 bases at V and 3 bases at J, with 11 bases between. The CDR3 region is CASSMAGEDYGYTF. The CDR3 DNA sequence: TGTGCCAGTAGTATGGCAGGGGAGGACTATGGCTACACCTTC.

This clonotype appeared many times. The chain carries TRBV2 and TRBJ2-7, with D maybe TRBD1 (6 bases). Germline assignment: CDR1 SNHLY and CDR2 FYNNEI. This CDR3 is 13 amino acids long. V lost 6 bases and J lost 5, with 14 bases in between. CDR3 DNA: TGTGCCAGCAGCTGGGACACCAAGGACGAGCAGTACTTC. It translates to CASSWDTKDEQYF.

This clonotype came up a few times. The rearrangement joins TRBV4-1 to TRBJ1-4, with a possible D match to TRBD1 (5 bases). CDR3 length: 16 residues. The V and J ends lost 0 bases and 3 bases respectively, with 11 bases between them. The germline V gene has CDR1 MGHRA and CDR2 YSYEKL. CDR3 coding DNA: TGCGCCAGCAGCCAAGAGTTGGGGGGGTCTAATGAAAAACTGTTTTTT. It encodes CASSQELGGSNEKLFF.

This clonotype was counted between two and nine times. The V gene is TRBV2, the J gene TRBJ1-2; no reliable D call. The CDR3 spans 14 residues. Deletions cut 4 bases from V and 1 base from J, with 10 bases between. Germline CDR1 SNHLY, CDR2 FYNNEI. CDR3 sequence: CASSARIFNYGYTF. CDR3 DNA sequence: TGTGCCAGCAGTGCCAGGATCTTTAACTATGGCTACACCTTC.

The sample holds many counts of this clonotype. The chain carries TRBV5-1 and TRBJ2-7, with TRBD1 matching 12 bases. The ends lost 4 bases at V and 6 bases at J; junction bases unmatched: 5. CDR1 and CDR2 from the germline V gene are SGHRS and YFSETQ. The CDR3 runs to 14 residues. CDR3 region: CASSSRDRGLEQYF. DNA for the CDR3: TGCGCCAGCAGCAGTAGGGACAGGGGGCTCGAGCAGTACTTC.

The sample holds many counts of this clonotype. The chain employs TRBV6-1 and TRBJ1-5; D is unclear. The CDR3 has 17 residues. Trimming took 2 bases from V and 2 from J, leaving 16 bases between them. Per the germline V gene, CDR1 is MNHNS and CDR2 is SASEGT. The CDR3 DNA sequence: TGTGCCAGCAGTGAAATGGGGATTGGGTATGGCAATCAGCCCCAGCATTTT. As protein: CASSEMGIGYGNQPQHF.

This clonotype has ten or more counts. The chain links TRBV5-1 to TRBJ2-7, with TRBD1 identical over 9 bases. Germline V gives CDR1 SGHRS, CDR2 YFSETQ. The CDR3 spans 13 residues. The J segment lost 6 bases and the V segment lost 5 bases, leaving 6 bases of the junction unmatched. The DNA for the CDR3 is TGCGCCAGCAGAGCGGACAGGGGTGGCGAGCAGTACTTC. As protein: CASRADRGGEQYF.

This clonotype was observed many times. This chain links TRBV19 with TRBJ2-1; no firm D call. The germline V gene has CDR1 LNHDA and CDR2 SQIVND (reference sequence). This CDR3 has 12 residues. The V gene lost 3 bases and the J gene lost 8 bases, with 8 bases spanning the gap. CDR3 nucleotides: TGTGCCAGTAGTATTCTAGGCTATGAGCAGTTCTTC. Its protein is CASSILGYEQFF.

This clonotype showed up many times. The J gene is TRBJ2-1, the V gene TRBV6-1; tentatively, D is TRBD1 or TRBD2 (6 bases each). V was trimmed by 1 base and J by 2 bases, leaving 12 bases between them. The CDR3 has 16 amino acids. Looked up from germline, CDR1 is MNHNS and CDR2 is SASEGT. This CDR3 reads CASSEGEGGPYNEQFF. In DNA, the CDR3 is TGTGCCAGCAGTGAAGGGGAAGGGGGGCCCTACAATGAGCAGTTCTTC.

This clonotype came up many times. The chain links TRBV20-1 to TRBJ2-7, with 9 bases that match TRBD1. V dropped 4 bases and J dropped 6; count of bases not matched to a gene: 10. Germline lookup yields CDR1 DFQATT and CDR2 SNEGSKA (reference sequence). This CDR3 has 14 residues. The CDR3 sequence: CSATPRPQGAEQYF. The CDR3 nucleotides read TGCAGTGCTACTCCTCGACCACAGGGGGCCGAGCAGTACTTC.

At least ten counts were recorded for this clonotype. The chain combines TRBV7-9 with TRBJ2-7, with 13 bases that match TRBD2. There are 15 residues in the CDR3. Trimming took 6 bases from V and 0 from J; bases not matched to a gene: 2. Germline CDR1 is SEHNR and CDR2 is FQNEAQ (reference sequence). The CDR3 sequence is CASSWTSGSSYEQYF. CDR3 nucleotides: TGTGCCAGCAGTTGGACTAGCGGGAGCTCCTACGAGCAGTACTTC. The whole variable domain, remainder taken from reference TRBV7-9 and TRBJ2-7, is DTGVSQNPRHKITKRGQNVTFRCDPISEHNRLYWYRQTLGQGPEFLTYFQNEAQLEKSRLLSDRFSAERPKGSFSTLEIQRTEQGDSAMYLCASSWTSGSSYEQYFGPGTRLTVT.

On this clonotype: This may come from a read error, since a much larger clone is one base off. This chain connects TRBV18 to TRBJ1-4, with 7 bases that match TRBD1. J gave up 7 bases and V 5 bases, and 1 base lay outside the gene matches. The CDR3 is made up of 12 amino acids. CDR1 is KGHSH and CDR2 is LQKENI in the germline V gene. In DNA form, the CDR3 reads TGTGCCAGCTCAGGACAGGTTGAAAAACTGTTTTTT. Translating gives CASSGQVEKLFF. Supplemented by reference TRBV18 and TRBJ1-4, the full variable domain reads NAGVMQNPRHLVRRRGQEARLRCSPMKGHSHVYWYRQLPEEGLKFMVYLQKENIIDESGMPKERFSAEFPKEGPSILRIQQVVRGDSAAYFCASSGQVEKLFFGSGTQLSVL.

A note on this clonotype: Germline and junction disagree at one end, which may indicate a read error. CDR3 in amino acids: CTSGAWGSGRGETQYF. In DNA form, the CDR3 reads TGTACCAGCGGTGCATGGGGTAGCGGGAGGGGGGAGACCCAGTACTTC. The chain uses TRBV3-1 and TRBJ2-5, with 11 bases identical to TRBD2. The CDR3 totals 16 residues. Germline CDR1 reads LGHDT; CDR2 reads YNNKEL (reference sequence).

Of note for this clonotype: This clone may be a read error of a much larger clone one base away. The rearrangement joins TRBV25-1 to TRBJ1-6; a weak D match, TRBD1 (5 bases). The germline V and J ends were trimmed by 7 bases and 3 bases, with 13 bases remaining between them. CDR1 MGHDK and CDR2 SYGVNS come from the germline V gene. The CDR3 extends over 15 amino acids. DNA for the CDR3: TGTGCCAGCAAACGTAGGGGTGGCTATAATTCACCCCTCCACTTT. It yields the protein CASKRRGGYNSPLHF.

This clonotype has at least ten counts. CDR3 protein: CASGLGGSVETQYF. In DNA, the CDR3 is TGTGCCAGTGGGTTGGGGGGCTCAGTCGAGACCCAGTACTTC. This sequence joins TRBV27 and TRBJ2-5; D tentatively reads TRBD1 or TRBD2 (6 bases each). The CDR3 spans 14 residues. V lost 9 bases to trimming and J lost 5 bases, with 19 bases between them. Germline loops: CDR1 MNHEY, CDR2 SMNVEV (reference sequence).

This clonotype was seen more than once but under ten times. This chain uses TRBV28 with TRBJ1-5, with D unclear. Germline V gene lookup returns CDR1 MDHEN and CDR2 SYDVKM. The CDR3 loop spans 13 amino acids. Trimming left V 3 bases short and J 5 bases short, with 8 bases between. In nucleotides, the CDR3 is TGTGCCAGCAGTTTGGACTTTGATCAGCCCCAGCATTTT. This translates into CASSLDFDQPQHF.

This clonotype was seen ten or more times. The chain carries TRBV18 and TRBJ1-5, with 10 bases lining up with TRBD1. This CDR3 is 15 amino acids long. Germline V gives CDR1 KGHSH, CDR2 LQKENI. V gave up 3 bases and J gave up 7 bases; unmatched junction bases: 6. The CDR3 coding sequence is TGTGCCAGCTCACCGACTCGGGACAGGGGACAGCCCCAGCATTTT. This translates into CASSPTRDRGQPQHF.

At least ten counts were recorded for this clonotype. The V and J genes are TRBV2 and TRBJ2-1; D is undetermined. CDR1 is SNHLY, CDR2 FYNNEI, per germline. CDR3 length: 11 residues. V lost 5 bases and J 4 bases, leaving 3 bases between the germline ends. The CDR3: CASSWYNEQFF. CDR3 in DNA: TGTGCCAGCAGTTGGTACAATGAGCAGTTCTTC.

This clonotype was seen a handful of times. With a much larger clone just one base away, this may be a read error. The genes are TRBV19 and TRBJ1-4; D ambiguous. The germline V gene has CDR1 LNHDA and CDR2 SQIVND (reference sequence). V was shortened by 1 base and J by 7 bases, with 22 bases between the two germline ends. The CDR3 covers 18 residues. The CDR3 protein is CASSIAAGRAIPGEKLFF. The CDR3 coding sequence is TGTGCCAGTAGTATAGCCGCCGGGAGAGCCATACCTGGTGAAAAACTGTTTTTT. The full variable domain, its missing parts supplied by reference TRBV19 and TRBJ1-4, is DGGITQSPKYLFRKEGQNVTLSCEQNLNHDAMYWYRQDPGQGLRLIYYSQIVNDFQKGDIAEGYSVSREKKESFPLTVTSAQKNPTAFYLCASSIAAGRAIPGEKLFFGSGTQLSVL.

This clonotype was seen at least ten times. This sequence joins TRBV20-1 and TRBJ1-2, with a tentative D call TRBD1 (6 bases). CDR1 and CDR2 (germline): DFQATT, SNEGSKA (reference sequence). This CDR3 has 14 residues. Trimming took 0 bases from V and 7 from J, leaving 15 bases between them. The CDR3 DNA is TGCAGTGCTAGAGATCGTTCGGGGGGCGGTGGCTACACCTTC. As protein: CSARDRSGGGGYTF.

This clonotype was detected only a few times. Its ends do not fully match the called genes, so a read error is possible. The chain employs TRBV7-7 and TRBJ2-5, with 9 nucleotides matching TRBD2. Germline lookup yields CDR1 SSHAT and CDR2 FNYEAQ (reference sequence). The CDR3 sequence is 15 residues long. This CDR3 is CASSTVAGAQETQYF. For the CDR3, the DNA is TGTGCTAGCAGCACCGTAGCGGGGGCCCAAGAGACCCAGTACTTC.

The gene calls are TRBV7-9 and TRBJ1-3; possible D gene TRBD1, 6 bases. Germline CDR1 and CDR2: SEHNR and FQNEAQ (reference sequence). The V end lost 5 bases, the J end lost 2 bases, and 7 bases lay between the germline ends. This CDR3 spans 13 amino acids. The CDR3 coding sequence is TGTGCCAGCAGCGCAGGGGCTGGAAACACCATATATTTT. This encodes CASSAGAGNTIYF.

To note about this clonotype: This sequence may be a read error, since a much larger clone differs from it by one base. The chain joins TRBV9 to TRBJ1-5; TRBD1 is a possible D gene (5 bases). Germline V lookup: CDR1 SGDLS, CDR2 YYNGEE. CDR3 length: 14 amino acids. V dropped 3 bases and J dropped 6 bases, with 13 bases sitting between them. CDR3 nucleotide sequence: TGTGCCAGCAGCGCTGGTCAGGGACCTCAGCCCCAGCATTTT. Translated: CASSAGQGPQPQHF.

This clonotype was counted ten times or more. This chain links TRBV2 with TRBJ1-4, with D perhaps TRBD1 (5 bases). V shed 4 bases and J shed 8 bases, with 14 bases lying between them. This CDR3 spans 14 amino acids. The germline CDR1 and CDR2 sequences are SNHLY and FYNNEI. The chain's CDR3 is CASSGGDGREKLFF. The CDR3 nucleotides are TGTGCCAGCAGTGGGGGGGACGGCCGCGAAAAACTGTTTTTT.

The chain joins TRBV20-1 to TRBJ2-7; D not resolved. The V end lost 4 bases, the J end lost 0 bases, and 10 bases lay between the germline ends. The CDR3 length is 13 residues. Germline lookup yields CDR1 DFQATT and CDR2 SNEGSKA (reference sequence). The CDR3 DNA reads as TGCAGTGCTATCCCCGAGAGCTCCTACGAGCAGTACTTC. It is translated as CSAIPESSYEQYF.

At least ten counts were recorded for this clonotype. This sequence joins TRBV5-6 and TRBJ2-6; D might be TRBD2 (5 bases). V shed 0 bases and J shed 0 bases, with 13 bases lying between them. Germline assignment: CDR1 SGHDT and CDR2 YYEEEE. The CDR3 runs 18 residues. CDR3 sequence: CASSLGTDESSGANVLTF. CDR3 bases: TGTGCCAGCAGCTTGGGGACTGATGAAAGCTCTGGGGCCAACGTCCTGACTTTC.

This clonotype has ten or more counts. The genes are TRBV4-1 and TRBJ2-3, with TRBD2 matching over 9 bases. V lost 7 bases to trimming and J lost 4 bases; unmatched junction nucleotides: 6. The CDR3 totals 14 residues. CDR1 MGHRA and CDR2 YSYEKL come from the germline V gene. The CDR3 DNA reads TGCGCCAGCACTGTGCGGGAGGGTGCAGATACGCAGTATTTT. The encoded protein is CASTVREGADTQYF.